This T cell receptor (beta chain) was documented in a study of shared clonotypes between healthy human individuals. In germline, CDR1 is SGDLS, CDR2 YYNGEE. This CDR3 has 14 residues. The V end was cut by 7 bases, the J end by 2 bases, with 15 bases between. Sequencing was performed with immunoSEQ multiplex PCR; in TCRdb, only in-frame clones are kept and a portion is missing. This table has a few million clones, approximately 95% appearing once. The sequencing sample was made of naive CD4+ T cells from PBMCs. The subset: CD45RA+ positively selected. This chain connects TRBV9 to TRBJ1-2, with D possibly TRBD1 on 6 matching bases. This TCR came from a man between 18 and 35 years old in good health. Some clones in this sample may be carry-over from other donors' samples. In nucleotides, the CDR3 is TGTGCCAGCGGGGACAATAACCCCAACTATGGCTACACCTTC. Translated: CASGDNNPNYGYTF.